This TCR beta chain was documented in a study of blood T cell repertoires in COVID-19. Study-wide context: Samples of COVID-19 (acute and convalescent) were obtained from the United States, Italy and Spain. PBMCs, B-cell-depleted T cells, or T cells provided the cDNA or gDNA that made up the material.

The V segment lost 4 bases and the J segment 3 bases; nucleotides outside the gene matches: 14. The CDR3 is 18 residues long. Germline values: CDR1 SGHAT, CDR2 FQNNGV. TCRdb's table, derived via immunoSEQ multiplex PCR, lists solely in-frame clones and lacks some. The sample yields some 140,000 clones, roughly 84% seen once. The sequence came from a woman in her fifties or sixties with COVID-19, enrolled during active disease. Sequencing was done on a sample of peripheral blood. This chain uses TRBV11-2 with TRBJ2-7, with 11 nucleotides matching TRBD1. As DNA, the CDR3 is TGTGCCAGCAGCTCCGGGACAGGGGGTTTTGACCTTCTCTACGAGCAGTACTTC. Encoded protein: CASSSGTGGFDLLYEQYF.